This TCR beta chain was sequenced during a study of shared clonotypes between healthy human individuals. Overall study: Serving as donors were two women and a few men, whose ages spanned 18 to 49.

Study-wide results and caveats: On the whole, naive subsets had larger estimated richness than memory subsets had. Rarefaction demonstrated incomplete sorted-subset sequencing despite large depth.

The germline V and J ends were trimmed by 5 bases and 7 bases, with 14 bases remaining between them. The CDR3 contains 13 residues. CDR1 is LNHDA and CDR2 is SQIVND in the germline V gene (reference sequence). Each PCR replicate from the sorted subsets contained around 0.2 ug DNA, which is some 31,000 T cell genomes. Assay used: immunoSEQ multiplex PCR; TCRdb lists only in-frame clones, some missing. The table lists roughly 1.5 million clones, 98% of them singletons. This clone was counted a single time. Its antigen is not known. The sample taken for sequencing was naive CD4+ T cells sorted from blood. Subset denoted: CD45RA+ positively selected. V usage is TRBV19 and J usage is TRBJ1-1, with D perhaps TRBD1 (6 bases). This TCR came from a man aged 25 to 45 in good health. This chain's CDR3 is CASSLLGANEAFF. CDR3 nucleotides: TGTGCCAGTAGTCTGTTGGGGGCTAATGAAGCTTTCTTT.